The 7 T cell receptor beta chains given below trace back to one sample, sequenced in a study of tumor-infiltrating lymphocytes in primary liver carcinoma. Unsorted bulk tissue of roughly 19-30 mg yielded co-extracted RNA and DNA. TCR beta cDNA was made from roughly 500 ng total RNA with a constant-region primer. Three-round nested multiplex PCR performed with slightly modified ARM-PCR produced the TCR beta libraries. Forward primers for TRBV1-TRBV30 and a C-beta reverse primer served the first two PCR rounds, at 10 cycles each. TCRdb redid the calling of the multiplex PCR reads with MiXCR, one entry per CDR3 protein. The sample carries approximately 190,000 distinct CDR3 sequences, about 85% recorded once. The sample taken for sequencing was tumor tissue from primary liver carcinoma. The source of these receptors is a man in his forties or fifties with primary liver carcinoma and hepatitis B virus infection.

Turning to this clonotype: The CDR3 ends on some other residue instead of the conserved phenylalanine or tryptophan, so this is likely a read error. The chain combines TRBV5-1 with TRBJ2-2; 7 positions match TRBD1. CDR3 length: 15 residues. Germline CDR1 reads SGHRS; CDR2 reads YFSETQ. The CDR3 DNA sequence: TGCGCCAGCAGCGGAACAGGGGCGAACACCGAGGAGCTGTTTTCT. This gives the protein CASSGTGANTEELFS.

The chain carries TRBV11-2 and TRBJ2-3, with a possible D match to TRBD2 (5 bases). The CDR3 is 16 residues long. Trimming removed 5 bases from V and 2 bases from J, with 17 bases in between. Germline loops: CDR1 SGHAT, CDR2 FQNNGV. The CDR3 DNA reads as TGTGCCAGCAGCATAAGAATTACGGGGAACACAGATACGCAGTATTTT. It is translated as CASSIRITGNTDTQYF. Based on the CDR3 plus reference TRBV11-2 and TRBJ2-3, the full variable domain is EAGVAQSPRYKIIEKRQSVAFWCNPISGHATLYWYQQILGQGPKLLIQFQNNGVVDDSQLPKDRFSAERLKGVDSTLKIQPAKLEDSAVYLCASSIRITGNTDTQYFGPGTRLTVL.

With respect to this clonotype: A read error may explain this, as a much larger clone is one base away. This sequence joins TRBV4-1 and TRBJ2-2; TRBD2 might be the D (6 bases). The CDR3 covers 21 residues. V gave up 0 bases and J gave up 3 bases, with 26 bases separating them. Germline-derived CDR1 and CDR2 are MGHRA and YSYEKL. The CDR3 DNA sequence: TGCGCCAGCAGCCAAGAGGGAACTTTAGCGGTCCGAGAGGGAGACACCGGGGAGCTGTTTTTT. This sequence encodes CASSQEGTLAVREGDTGELFF.

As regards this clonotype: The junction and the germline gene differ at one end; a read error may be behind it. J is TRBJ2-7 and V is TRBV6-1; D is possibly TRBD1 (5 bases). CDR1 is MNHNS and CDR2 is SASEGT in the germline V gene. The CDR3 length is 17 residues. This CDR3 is CASCEGAGGGNVYKQYF. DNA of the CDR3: TGTGCCAGCTGTGAAGGGGCCGGCGGTGGTAACGTGTACAAGCAGTACTTC.

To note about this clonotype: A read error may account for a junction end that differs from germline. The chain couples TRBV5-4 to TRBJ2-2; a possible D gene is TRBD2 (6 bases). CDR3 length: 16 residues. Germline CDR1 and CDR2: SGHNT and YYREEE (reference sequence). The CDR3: CASSLGDSGRTGELFF. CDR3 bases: TGTGCCAGCAGTTTGGGAGATAGCGGAAGGACCGGGGAGCTGTTTTTT.

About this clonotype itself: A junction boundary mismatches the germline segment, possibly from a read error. CDR3 loop: CASSLGDWANVLTF. In nucleotides, the CDR3 is TGTGCCAGCAGTTTAGGGGATTGGGCCAATGTCCTGACTTTC. This chain joins TRBV11-2 and TRBJ2-6; tentatively, D is TRBD1 (5 bases). Per germline, CDR1 SGHAT and CDR2 FQNNGV. The CDR3 has 14 amino acids.

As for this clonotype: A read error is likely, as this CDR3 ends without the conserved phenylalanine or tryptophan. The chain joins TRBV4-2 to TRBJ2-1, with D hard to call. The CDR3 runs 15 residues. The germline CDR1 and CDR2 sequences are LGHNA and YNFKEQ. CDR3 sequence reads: CASSHVSFSGNEQFL. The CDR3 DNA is TGTGCAAGCAGTCATGTTAGTTTTTCCGGCAATGAGCAGTTCCTC.